This T cell receptor (beta chain) was documented in a study of technical replicates of blood from several donors. Clones were sequenced by immunoSEQ multiplex PCR, and TCRdb holds only the in-frame ones, with some missing. The sample has 65,000 to 80,000 clones; roughly 96% are singletons. Germline assignment: CDR1 MDHEN and CDR2 SYDVKM. The V end lost 1 base, the J end lost 5 bases, and 8 bases lay between the germline ends. The CDR3 runs 13 residues. The J gene is TRBJ1-2, the V gene TRBV28, with a possible D match to TRBD1 (5 bases). The sequence was collected from a human donor in good health. Sequencing input: T cells isolated from PBMCs. The CDR3 region is CASSLLGLYGYTF. CDR3 nucleotide sequence: TGTGCCAGCAGTTTATTGGGACTTTATGGCTACACCTTC.